This entry lists 7 T cell receptor beta chains sequenced from one sample in a study of shared clonotypes between healthy human individuals. The assay was immunoSEQ multiplex PCR, and TCRdb's table has in-frame clones only and misses some. The top ten hold approximately 1.8% of the sample, which has fewer than 850,000 clones, 60% to 80% seen once. The sequencing input was memory CD4+ T cells sorted from blood. Subset in this sample: CD45RA-negative fraction. Every receptor here comes from a woman aged 25 to 39 in good health.

This clone was detected once. At the DNA level, this CDR3 is encoded by other sequences in the same sample as well. The chain links TRBV10-3 to TRBJ1-5, with D uncertain. Looked up from germline, CDR1 is ENHRY and CDR2 is SYGVKD. Trimming removed 0 bases from V and 3 bases from J, with 3 bases in between. The CDR3 spans 13 residues. CDR3 sequence reads: CAISESSNQPQHF. The CDR3, as DNA: TGTGCCATCAGTGAGTCTTCCAATCAGCCCCAGCATTTT.

This clone was found a few times. This chain's CDR3 is CASAKVSPAGELFF. In DNA form, the CDR3 reads TGTGCCTCGGCGAAAGTGTCCCCCGCCGGGGAGCTGTTTTTT. The genes are TRBV27 and TRBJ2-2; D remains ambiguous. The CDR3 is 14 amino acids. Germline lookup yields CDR1 MNHEY and CDR2 SMNVEV (reference sequence). Trimming stripped 11 bases from V and 6 bases from J, with 19 bases between.

The DNA of the CDR3 is TGTGCCTGGAGTCTCTCAGCCAAAAACATTCAGTACTTC. The encoded protein is CAWSLSAKNIQYF. The chain employs TRBV30 and TRBJ2-4; D unresolved. Trimming pared 2 bases from V and 0 bases from J, leaving 5 bases between. Germline loops: CDR1 GTSNPN, CDR2 SVGIG (reference sequence). The length of the CDR3 is 13 residues.

The chain couples TRBV28 to TRBJ1-1, with TRBD1 as a possible D gene (6 bases). The CDR3 covers 16 residues. V lost 6 bases to trimming and J lost 0 bases, with 17 bases between them. Per the germline V gene, CDR1 is MDHEN and CDR2 is SYDVKM. CDR3 coding DNA: TGTGCCAGCAGACATCCCGGGACATATATGAACACTGAAGCTTTCTTT. This gives the protein CASRHPGTYMNTEAFF. Full variable domain (outside the CDR3, taken from reference TRBV28 and TRBJ1-1): DVKVTQSSRYLVKRTGEKVFLECVQDMDHENMFWYRQDPGLGLRLIYFSYDVKMKEKGDIPEGYSVSREKKERFSLILESASTNQTSMYLCASRHPGTYMNTEAFFGQGTRLTVV.

This sequence joins TRBV7-9 and TRBJ2-1; D tentatively fits TRBD1 or TRBD2 (6 bases each). Germline values: CDR1 SEHNR, CDR2 FQNEAQ (reference sequence). V gave up 5 bases and J gave up 10 bases, with 27 bases separating them. CDR3 length: 17 amino acids. The CDR3 spells CASSPGGGRKYGHEQFF. The CDR3 DNA reads TGTGCCAGCAGCCCCGGAGGGGGGCGCAAATATGGTCACGAGCAGTTCTTC.

The sample holds a few counts of this clone. The chain links TRBV6-1 to TRBJ1-1; D is ambiguous. The CDR3 spans 14 residues. Trimming cost V 10 bases and J 1 base, with 16 bases left between them. Germline V gene data show CDR1 as MNHNS and CDR2 as SASEGT. The CDR3: CATQAKTENTEAFF. In DNA form, the CDR3 reads TGTGCCACCCAAGCCAAGACGGAGAACACTGAAGCTTTCTTT.

The chain combines TRBV20-1 with TRBJ1-1; weak D call: TRBD1 (5 bases). This CDR3 has 10 residues. Looked up from germline, CDR1 is DFQATT and CDR2 is SNEGSKA (reference sequence). V was trimmed by 0 bases and J by 11 bases, leaving 7 bases between them. The CDR3 nucleotides are TGCAGTGCTAGAGAAGGGGTGGCTTTCTTT. It specifies CSAREGVAFF.